This TCR beta chain came from a study of cytomegalovirus exposure and HLA in healthy donors. Germline loops: CDR1 LNHDA, CDR2 SQIVND (reference sequence). The CDR3 runs 14 residues. V lost 8 bases to trimming and J lost 7 bases; unmatched junction nucleotides: 8. The PCR ran on 60 Vbeta and 13 Jbeta primers. Measured with immunoSEQ multiplex PCR; TCRdb has only the in-frame clones, and not every one. The table records 160,000 or so clones, 80% of them present only once. V is TRBV19 and J is TRBJ1-5, with TRBD1 matching 10 bases. Material for sequencing was PBMCs. This receptor was obtained from a woman aged 50 to 60 in good health and CMV-seronegative. Here the CDR3 reads CASWDRGQGQPQHF. The DNA of the CDR3 is TGTGCCAGTTGGGACAGGGGTCAAGGGCAGCCCCAGCATTTT.